This T cell receptor beta chain was identified in a study of T cells in Graves' hyperthyroidism and ophthalmopathy. Germline V gene sequence: CDR1 SEHNR, CDR2 FQNEAQ (reference sequence). The CDR3 spans 13 residues. V was cut by 5 bases and J by 4 bases, with 11 bases left in between. This clonotype was found a few times. What was amplified from RNA transcripts were TCR beta CDR3 regions. With the HTBI primer set, the TCR CDR3 went through a first round of RT-PCR. In TCRdb, the multiplex PCR reads were re-called with MiXCR into one record per CDR3 protein. The sample lists about 300,000 distinct CDR3 sequences, 15% to 20% occurring once.

Material: blood. The source is a man over 45 with Graves' ophthalmopathy. V and J are TRBV7-9 and TRBJ1-2, with TRBD1 as a possible D gene (5 bases). CDR3 bases: TGTGCCAGCAGCCAGGACACGACCTATGGCTACACCTTC. This sequence encodes CASSQDTTYGYTF.